These T cell receptor beta chains were read from a single sample in a study of T-cell reconstitution after alpha-beta-depleted transplantation in children. TCRdb recomputed calls from the PCR reads with MiXCR, one row per CDR3 protein. The sample carries 350,000 to 500,000 distinct CDR3 sequences, 43% recorded once. Specimen: PBMCs, collected before TCRalphabeta/CD19-depleted stem cell transplant. These receptors were taken from a girl aged 2-10 years with aplastic anemia, due to receive a stem cell transplant. Both conserved end residues are part of each CDR3. D genes are given only for firm matches. Size is stated for part of the rows, as once, few or many counts, or as a class when the clone is expanded.

abundance	d_gene	v_gene	j_gene	CDR3nt	CDR3aa
NA	NA	TRBV5-5	TRBJ2-3	TGTGCCAGCAGCTTGTTGCGGGAAAGCACAGATACGCAGTATTTT	CASSLLRESTDTQYF
NA	NA	TRBV28	TRBJ2-2	TGTGCCAGCAGCCGCGGTGGGTTGGGGGAGCTGTTTTTT	CASSRGGLGELFF
NA	TRBD1	TRBV7-3	TRBJ2-3	TGTGCCAGCAGGGACAGGGGGTGGAGAGATACGCAGTATTTT	CASRDRGWRDTQYF
once	TRBD1	TRBV20-1	TRBJ2-7	TGCAGTGCTAGCCCATACAGGGGAAAGGACATCGAGCAGTACTTC	CSASPYRGKDIEQYF
NA	NA	TRBV6-5	TRBJ2-6	TGTGCCAGCAGTTCCGGCAGGACCTCTGGGGCCAACGTCCTGACTTTC	CASSSGRTSGANVLTF
NA	TRBD2	TRBV4-1	TRBJ2-7	TGCGCCAGCAGCCAAGTGGGGACTAGCGGTTACGAGCAGTACTTC	CASSQVGTSGYEQYF
NA	TRBD2	TRBV12-3/TRBV12-4	TRBJ2-7	TGTGCCAGCAGCATTAGCGGGAGCCCCTACGAGCAGTACTTC	CASSISGSPYEQYF
NA	TRBD1	TRBV20-1	TRBJ2-5	TGCAGTGCTAGAGGATACAGGGGTGTCCAAGAGACCCAGTACTTC	CSARGYRGVQETQYF
many	NA	TRBV5-1	TRBJ2-4	TGCGCCAGCAGCCTGGATGGACAAGCCAAAAACATTCAGTACTTC	CASSLDGQAKNIQYF
NA	NA	TRBV12-3/TRBV12-4	TRBJ2-3	TGTGCCAGCAGTTCGGTAACTTGGCAAGGAAGGGGCCGTTCACGGACAGATACGCAGTATTTT	CASSSVTWQGRGRSRTDTQYF
few	TRBD1	TRBV20-1	TRBJ2-7	TGCAGTGCTAGATTTTGGGTTGGGGACAGCCGGCAGTACTTC	CSARFWVGDSRQYF
few	TRBD2	TRBV7-2	TRBJ2-7	TGTGCCAGCAGCTACGCAGCGGGGTCATCCTACGAGCAGTACTTC	CASSYAAGSSYEQYF
few	NA	TRBV6-1	TRBJ2-1	TGTGCCAGCAGTGAAGGACTCTACAATGAGCAGTTCTTC	CASSEGLYNEQFF
few	NA	TRBV21-1	TRBJ2-3	TGTGCCAGCGGGACCCAGCCTCGGGAGGATACGCAGTATTTT	CASGTQPREDTQYF
NA	NA	TRBV7-2	TRBJ2-5	TGTGCCAGCAGCCCCAGGCTGAGAGAGACCCAGTACTTC	CASSPRLRETQYF
many	TRBD2	TRBV20-1	TRBJ2-7	TGCAGTGCTAGATCCGGGAGGACCACCTACGAGCAGTACTTC	CSARSGRTTYEQYF
NA	TRBD1	TRBV7-6	TRBJ2-2	TGTGCCAGCAGCTCGACCATCCCACAGGGGGCGGAGTACACCGGGGAGCTGTTTTTT	CASSSTIPQGAEYTGELFF
many	NA	TRBV12-3/TRBV12-4	TRBJ2-3	TGTGCCAGCAGTTTACATCGGACAGATACGCAGTATTTT	CASSLHRTDTQYF